The present entry profiles one T cell receptor (beta chain) with its context. What antigen it recognizes has not been identified. No much larger clone exists at a distance of one base, and base qualities are not known. Other DNA sequences in this specimen translate into the identical CDR3. CDR1 MNHEY and CDR2 SVGAGI were looked up in the germline V gene. Including cysteine and phenylalanine, the CDR3 has 13 amino acids. CDR3 DNA is the only sequence kept; it has 39 bases, read in frame from the first base. V drops 0 bases and J drops 3 bases, leaving 3 bases in between. Healthy HIV-negative adults with no recently reported acute infections or vaccinations were included as donors. All donors were Caucasian adults living in Nashville, Tennessee, USA. In the unsorted samples, some 100 million PBMCs were counted, and genomic DNA was extracted using the QIAamp DNA Blood Mini kit. Blood was collected by leukapheresis, and PBMCs were isolated by Ficoll-Histopaque density gradient centrifugation and then cryopreserved in liquid nitrogen vapor phase.

This sample was included in a study of shared clonotypes between healthy human individuals (dated by TCRdb to 2018 to 2021). Turning to the overall study: A few men and two women, aged 18 to 49 years, made up the cohort. Libraries were prepared and TCR repertoires were sequenced by different laboratories using diverse techniques, in order to increase sequencing depth and limit assay-specific biases. Each donor's leukapheresis produced roughly between about 0.9 and 9.5 billion PBMCs. The study deeply sequenced blood TCR repertoires of five healthy adults to estimate repertoire size and the extent of clonotype sharing between individuals.

Using the deep immunoSEQ assay, multiplex PCR amplified TCR CDR3 regions from genomic DNA. Extracted genomic DNA from each cell subset was distributed evenly across all wells of several immunoSEQ 96-well plates, and each plate was treated as a replicate. For unsorted PBMC, each replicate PCR was loaded with about 280 ng genomic DNA, equivalent to around 30,000 T cell genomes. Ten immunoSEQ deep assay plates were used to sequence unsorted PBMC genomic DNA. The purified libraries were quantified using a Qubit 3.0 fluorometer, sized with a Bioanalyzer 2100, and then quantified again using the KAPA Library Quantification kit. Every immunoSEQ 96-well plate was sequenced on a separate single-read 150-cycle Illumina NextSeq 550 flow cell. Per the original workflow: The immunoSEQ output contained only junctional sequences without quality scores, so filtering could not match that applied to full-length reads. Sequences were annotated with PyIR, a Python wrapper for IgBLAST v1.9, and V/J genes and CDR3 were assigned using IMGT germline references. Reads with weak V/J assignments (E-value above 1e-6), missing CDR3, stop codons, out-of-frame junctions, or ambiguous translated residues were removed. V3J clonotypes were defined by identical inferred V gene, J gene, and CDR3 amino acid sequence. To compute the percentage overlap between repertoires, the number of shared unique clonotypes was divided by the size of the smaller repertoire. Richness of each repertoire was evaluated using RTK rarefaction, the Chao1 estimator, and Recon v2.1 estimates of unobserved clonotypes. This is the immuneACCESS table as TCRdb keeps it, with only in-frame sequences that have V and J called. A part of the clones is gone; compared with another copy, unresolved V genes explain less than half, and the rest is unexplained. That table is the source of V, J and clone size, and D and trimming were worked out from the DNA. The sample table records about 490,000 clones; around 80% of these occur just once. The ten most abundant clones make up 12% of the sample.

What the study reported, not specific to this receptor: The small number of donors limited the genetic and exposure-history diversity represented. Only blood was sampled, and tissue TCR repertoires likely differ from those in blood. Pairwise subsampling led to the expectation that sequencing depth would affect the degree of clonotype sharing among donors.

The receptor comes from a woman aged 40 to 50 in good health. Some clones in this sample may be carry-over from other donors' samples. The sample was PBMCs. The chain is assembled from TRBV6-5 and TRBJ1-3; a confident D gene designation cannot be given. The sequence in DNA is TGTGCCAGCAGTTACTCGAGTGGAAACACCATATATTTT. The translation is CASSYSSGNTIYF.